This is a list of T cell receptor beta chains from one sample in a study of cytomegalovirus exposure and HLA in healthy donors. The data were produced by immunoSEQ multiplex PCR, yet TCRdb's version contains in-frame clones alone and is incomplete. Of about 190,000 clones listed, around 90% are singletons. Sequencing was carried out using PBMCs. Receptors were obtained from a boy between 2 and 10 years old in good health and CMV-seronegative. Each CDR3 is given with its conserved first and last residue. The D gene is left open where the match is weak. The size field is filled for only some rows; it gives once, few, many or a size class.

D gene: TRBD1; J gene: TRBJ1-1; V gene: TRBV28; clone size: .; CDR3 DNA: TGTGCCAGCACCGCTGGAGGGGGCGCGAGGAGCACTGAAGCTTTCTTT; CDR3 protein: CASTAGGGARSTEAFF
D gene: .; J gene: TRBJ2-7; V gene: TRBV2; clone size: .; CDR3 DNA: TGTGCCACCACCGGGACATCCTCCTACGAGCAGTACTTC; CDR3 protein: CATTGTSSYEQYF
D gene: .; J gene: TRBJ1-3; V gene: TRBV7-6; clone size: .; CDR3 DNA: TGTGCCAGCAGCTTAGCTTCCTTACAGGCTTTCTCTGGAAACACCATATATTTT; CDR3 protein: CASSLASLQAFSGNTIYF
D gene: TRBD2; J gene: TRBJ2-5; V gene: TRBV29-1; clone size: .; CDR3 DNA: TGCAGCGTCGGCCAACTAGCGGGAGAGACCCAGTACTTC; CDR3 protein: CSVGQLAGETQYF
D gene: TRBD1; J gene: TRBJ2-3; V gene: TRBV5-1; clone size: .; CDR3 DNA: TGCGCCAGCACAACAGGGGGCCTAGCAGATACGCAGTATTTT; CDR3 protein: CASTTGGLADTQYF
D gene: .; J gene: TRBJ1-1; V gene: TRBV6-1; clone size: once; CDR3 DNA: TGTGCCAGCAAAGGGGAGGGACTTAACACTGAAGCTTTCTTT; CDR3 protein: CASKGEGLNTEAFF
D gene: TRBD2; J gene: TRBJ2-3; V gene: TRBV7-2; clone size: .; CDR3 DNA: TGTGCCAGCAGCCCAGGGACTAGCGGGGGGGGTACGCAGTATTTT; CDR3 protein: CASSPGTSGGGTQYF
D gene: .; J gene: TRBJ1-1; V gene: TRBV5-1; clone size: .; CDR3 DNA: TGCGCCAGCAGCTTGGCCCCAGGGGATTTCGTGAACACTGAAGCTTTCTTT; CDR3 protein: CASSLAPGDFVNTEAFF
D gene: .; J gene: TRBJ2-2; V gene: TRBV9; clone size: .; CDR3 DNA: TGTGCCAGCAGCGTAGTAGGGGGGGTAAACACCGGGGAGCTGTTTTTT; CDR3 protein: CASSVVGGVNTGELFF
D gene: .; J gene: TRBJ1-6; V gene: TRBV10-3; clone size: .; CDR3 DNA: TGTGCCATCAGCTTGCGGGTAGGGAATTCACCCCTCCACTTT; CDR3 protein: CAISLRVGNSPLHF
D gene: TRBD2; J gene: TRBJ2-3; V gene: TRBV12-5; clone size: .; CDR3 DNA: TGTGCTAGTGCCCATCCCGTCCCAATGGCGGGGAGGGGCGCAGATACGCAGTATTTT; CDR3 protein: CASAHPVPMAGRGADTQYF
D gene: .; J gene: TRBJ1-2; V gene: TRBV28; clone size: .; CDR3 DNA: TGTGCCAGCAGTTTCGGAGTACGAGACTATGGCTACACCTTC; CDR3 protein: CASSFGVRDYGYTF